This TCR beta chain derives from a study of cytomegalovirus exposure and HLA in healthy donors. The primer mix had 60 Vbeta and 13 Jbeta primers. Only in-frame clones appear in the TCRdb table, and some are missing; sequencing was by immunoSEQ multiplex PCR. The sample lists about 130,000 clones; around 72% were seen once. CDR3 length: 14 amino acids. The germline CDR1 and CDR2 sequences are MNHEY and SMNVEV (reference sequence). V was pared by 5 bases and J by 6 bases, with 6 bases of the junction left unmatched. V and J are TRBV27 and TRBJ1-5, with 8 bases identical to TRBD1. The source of this sequence is a man in his fifties or sixties in good health and CMV-seropositive. The sequenced sample was PBMCs. The CDR3 coding sequence is TGTGCCAGCAGTCTCCGACAGGGGAGTCAGCCCCAGCATTTT. Its protein is CASSLRQGSQPQHF.